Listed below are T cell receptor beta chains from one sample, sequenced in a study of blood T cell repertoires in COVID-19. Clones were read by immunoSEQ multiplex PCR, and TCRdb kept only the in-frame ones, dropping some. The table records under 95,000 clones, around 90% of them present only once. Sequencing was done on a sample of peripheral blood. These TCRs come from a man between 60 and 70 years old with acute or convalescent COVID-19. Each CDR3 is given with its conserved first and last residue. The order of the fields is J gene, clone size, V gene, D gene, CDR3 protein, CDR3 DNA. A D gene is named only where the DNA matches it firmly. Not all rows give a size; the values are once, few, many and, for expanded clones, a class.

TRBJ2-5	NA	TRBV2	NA	CASSEGLAKETQYF	TGTGCCAGCAGTGAAGGGTTAGCTAAGGAGACCCAGTACTTC
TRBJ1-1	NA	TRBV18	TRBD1	CASSPLDLTGSWTEAFF	TGTGCCAGCTCACCCTTAGACTTGACAGGGAGTTGGACTGAAGCTTTCTTT
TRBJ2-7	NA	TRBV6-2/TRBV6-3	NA	CASSYDPRGKSSYEQYF	TGTGCCAGCAGTTACGACCCCAGAGGGAAGAGCTCCTACGAGCAGTACTTC
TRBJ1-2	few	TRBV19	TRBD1	CASSTGQGMRDGYTF	TGTGCCAGTAGTACGGGACAGGGGATGAGGGATGGCTACACCTTC
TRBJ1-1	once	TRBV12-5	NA	CASDTPLQALAFF	TGTGCTAGTGATACACCCCTCCAGGCCCTAGCTTTCTTT
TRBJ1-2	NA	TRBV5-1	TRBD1	CASSLATGGGNYGYTF	TGCGCCAGCAGCTTGGCAACAGGGGGAGGAAACTATGGCTACACCTTC
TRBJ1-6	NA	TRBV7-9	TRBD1	CASSSGQGDSPLHF	TGTGCCAGCAGCTCGGGACAGGGGGATTCACCCCTCCACTTT
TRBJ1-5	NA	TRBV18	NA	CASSPFDGSGGGNQPQHF	TGTGCCAGCTCACCATTCGACGGATCCGGGGGGGGCAATCAGCCCCAGCATTTT
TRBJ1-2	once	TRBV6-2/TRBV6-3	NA	CASTPSGVVYYGYTF	TGTGCCAGCACCCCCTCGGGGGTCGTTTACTATGGCTACACCTTC
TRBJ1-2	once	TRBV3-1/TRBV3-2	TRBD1	CATPGQGHYGYTF	TGTGCCACCCCTGGACAGGGTCACTATGGCTACACCTTC
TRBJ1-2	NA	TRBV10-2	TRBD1	CASSPDRGSHGYTF	TGCGCCAGCAGCCCCGACAGGGGTTCTCATGGCTACACCTTC
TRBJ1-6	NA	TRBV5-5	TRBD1	CASSSGGLSGSPLHF	TGTGCCAGCAGCTCAGGGGGACTGTCCGGTTCACCCCTCCACTTT
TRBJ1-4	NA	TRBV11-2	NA	CASSPRGTGGELFF	TGTGCCAGCAGCCCTCGTGGGACGGGGGGGGAACTGTTTTTT
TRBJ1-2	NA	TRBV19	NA	CASSIDRGKNYGYTF	TGTGCCAGTAGTATAGATCGGGGGAAAAACTATGGCTACACCTTC
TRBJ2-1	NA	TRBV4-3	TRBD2	CASSQDIASGGAYNEQFF	TGCGCCAGCAGCCAAGATATAGCTAGCGGGGGGGCATACAATGAGCAGTTCTTC
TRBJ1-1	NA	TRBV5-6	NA	CASSKIGDESTEAFF	TGTGCCAGCAGCAAAATCGGGGATGAGAGCACTGAAGCTTTCTTT
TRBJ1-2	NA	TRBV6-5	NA	CASSYSQGLGYTF	TGTGCCAGCAGTTACTCGCAGGGATTAGGCTACACCTTC
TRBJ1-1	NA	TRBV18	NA	CASSPILNTEAFF	TGTGCCAGCTCACCAATCTTGAACACTGAAGCTTTCTTT
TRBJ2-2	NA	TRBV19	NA	CASSIDRVTGELFF	TGTGCCAGTAGTATAGACAGGGTTACCGGGGAGCTGTTTTTT
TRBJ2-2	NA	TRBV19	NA	CASTGLSVGSRRVRTGELFF	TGTGCCTCGACGGGTCTAAGTGTTGGCAGTCGCAGGGTTAGGACCGGGGAGCTGTTTTTT
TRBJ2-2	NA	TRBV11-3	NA	CASSRDSNTGELFF	TGTGCCAGCAGCCGGGATTCGAACACCGGGGAGCTGTTTTTT
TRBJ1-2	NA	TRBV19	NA	CASSIEFGAAVAGYGYTF	TGTGCCAGTAGTATAGAATTCGGCGCGGCAGTTGCTGGCTATGGCTACACCTTC
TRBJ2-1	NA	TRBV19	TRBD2	CASSLLAGYNEQFF	TGTGCCAGTAGTCTGCTAGCGGGCTACAATGAGCAGTTCTTC
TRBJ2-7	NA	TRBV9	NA	CASSVGGSSYEQYF	TGTGCCAGCAGCGTAGGAGGGAGCTCCTACGAGCAGTACTTC
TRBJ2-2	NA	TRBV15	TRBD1	CATSPRQGSYTGELFF	TGTGCCACCAGCCCCCGACAGGGTAGTTACACCGGGGAGCTGTTTTTT
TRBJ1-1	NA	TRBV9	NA	CASSDTHSNTEAFF	TGTGCCAGCAGCGATACCCACAGCAACACTGAAGCTTTCTTT
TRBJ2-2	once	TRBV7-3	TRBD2	CASSPSSGGAGTGELFF	TGTGCCAGCAGCCCCTCTAGCGGGGGGGCGGGCACCGGGGAGCTGTTTTTT
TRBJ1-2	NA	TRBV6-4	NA	CASSVQAGDGYTF	TGTGCCAGCAGTGTACAGGCAGGAGATGGCTACACCTTC
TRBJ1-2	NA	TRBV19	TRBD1	CASRNGQGIYGYTF	TGTGCCAGTAGGAACGGACAGGGCATCTATGGCTACACCTTC
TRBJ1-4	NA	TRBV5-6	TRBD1	CASITWGQINEKLFF	TGTGCCAGCATTACCTGGGGACAGATTAATGAAAAACTGTTTTTT
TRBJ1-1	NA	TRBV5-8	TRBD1	CASSRDRDTEAFF	TGTGCCAGCAGTCGGGACAGGGACACTGAAGCTTTCTTT
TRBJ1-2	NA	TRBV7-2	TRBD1	CASSFRTGYTGDGYTF	TGTGCCAGCAGCTTTCGGACAGGGTACACTGGTGATGGCTACACCTTC
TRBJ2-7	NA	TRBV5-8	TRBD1	CASSLLDRVGYF	TGTGCCAGCAGCTTGTTGGACAGGGTGGGGTACTTC
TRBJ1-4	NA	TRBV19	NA	CASSIVAPGVSFPPTTNEKLFF	TGTGCCAGTAGTATAGTGGCTCCAGGGGTTAGTTTCCCCCCAACAACTAATGAAAAACTGTTTTTT
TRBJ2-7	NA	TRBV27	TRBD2	CASSLAGDEQYF	TGTGCCAGCAGTTTAGCGGGGGACGAGCAGTACTTC
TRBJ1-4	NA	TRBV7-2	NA	CASSRPGGQEKKLFF	TGTGCCAGCAGCCGGCCGGGGGGCCAGGAGAAAAAACTGTTTTTT
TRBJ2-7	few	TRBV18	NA	CASSPPGSGVGSYEQYF	TGTGCCAGCTCACCACCCGGTAGTGGAGTCGGCTCCTACGAGCAGTACTTC
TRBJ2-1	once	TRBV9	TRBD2	CASSVVASGAISYNEQFF	TGTGCCAGCAGCGTAGTGGCTAGCGGGGCGATCTCCTACAATGAGCAGTTCTTC
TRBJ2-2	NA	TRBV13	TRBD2	CASNRLAANTGELFF	TGTGCCAGCAACCGACTAGCGGCGAACACCGGGGAGCTGTTTTTT
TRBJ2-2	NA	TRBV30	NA	CAWGRGGLTGELFF	TGTGCCTGGGGGAGGGGGGGACTGACCGGGGAGCTGTTTTTT
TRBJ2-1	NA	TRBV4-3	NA	CASSQDASSYNEQFF	TGCGCCAGCAGCCAAGACGCTAGCTCCTACAATGAGCAGTTCTTC
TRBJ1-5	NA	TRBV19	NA	CASSAGGLRGGQPQHF	TGTGCCAGTAGTGCTGGCGGCCTTAGGGGAGGACAGCCCCAGCATTTT
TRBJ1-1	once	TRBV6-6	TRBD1	CASTFGQGLEAFF	TGTGCCAGCACCTTTGGACAGGGATTGGAAGCTTTCTTT
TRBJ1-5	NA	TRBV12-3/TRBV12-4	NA	CASSLKGYQPQHF	TGTGCCAGCAGTTTAAAGGGGTATCAGCCCCAGCATTTT
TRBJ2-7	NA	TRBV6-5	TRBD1	CASSPDREYEQYF	TGTGCCAGCAGCCCGGACAGGGAGTACGAGCAGTACTTC
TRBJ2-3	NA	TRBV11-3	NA	CASSLGRGGADTQYF	TGTGCCAGCAGCTTGGGGCGGGGAGGAGCAGATACGCAGTATTTT
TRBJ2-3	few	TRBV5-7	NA	CASSPPNMNTQYF	TGTGCCAGCAGCCCCCCCAACATGAATACGCAGTATTTT
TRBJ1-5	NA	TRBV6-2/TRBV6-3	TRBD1	CASSLTGNQPQHF	TGTGCCAGCAGTTTGACAGGGAATCAGCCCCAGCATTTT
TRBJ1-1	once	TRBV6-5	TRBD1	CASSTPRQGATEAFF	TGTGCCAGCAGTACTCCCCGGCAGGGGGCGACTGAAGCTTTCTTT
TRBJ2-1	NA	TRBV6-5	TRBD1	CASRSKGALEQFF	TGTGCCAGCAGATCTAAGGGGGCGCTTGAGCAGTTCTTC
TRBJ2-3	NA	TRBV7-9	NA	CASSPTSGQPLSTDTQYF	TGTGCCAGCAGCCCGACCTCCGGACAGCCTCTTAGCACAGATACGCAGTATTTT
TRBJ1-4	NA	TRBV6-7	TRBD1	CASSPSGQGLSAEKLFF	TGTGCCAGCAGTCCCTCGGGACAGGGTTTAAGTGCTGAAAAACTGTTTTTT
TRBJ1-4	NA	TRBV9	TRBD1	CASSTGQGINEKLFF	TGTGCCAGCAGCACGGGACAGGGAATTAATGAAAAACTGTTTTTT